This passage covers 8 T cell receptor beta chains from one sample sequenced in a study of blood T cell repertoires in COVID-19. Assay: immunoSEQ multiplex PCR; the TCRdb copy retains only in-frame clones and omits some. The table lists 150,000 or so clones, around 87% of them singletons. Sequenced material: peripheral blood. These receptor sequences come from a man in his late teens or twenties with COVID-19, enrolled during active disease.

The J gene is TRBJ1-1, the V gene TRBV7-9; maybe TRBD1 (5 bases). V lost 6 bases, J lost 1 base, and 9 bases lay in between. The germline V gene has CDR1 SEHNR and CDR2 FQNEAQ (reference sequence). The CDR3 runs 13 residues. This CDR3 reads CASRRTPNTEAFF. DNA of the CDR3: TGTGCCAGCAGACGGACACCGAACACTGAAGCTTTCTTT. Using reference TRBV7-9 and TRBJ1-1 for the parts outside the CDR3, the full variable domain is DTGVSQNPRHKITKRGQNVTFRCDPISEHNRLYWYRQTLGQGPEFLTYFQNEAQLEKSRLLSDRFSAERPKGSFSTLEIQRTEQGDSAMYLCASRRTPNTEAFFGQGTRLTVV.

This chain joins TRBV6-5 and TRBJ2-1, with 7 bases lining up with TRBD2. The ends lost 2 bases at V and 5 bases at J; junction bases unmatched: 9. There are 16 residues in the CDR3. Per the germline V gene, CDR1 is MNHEY and CDR2 is SVGAGI. As DNA, the CDR3 is TGTGCCAGCAGTTACCTGATGAGGACTAGTGACAATGAGCAGTTCTTC. This gives the protein CASSYLMRTSDNEQFF.

Concerning this clone: A junction end diverges from the germline sequence, so it may reflect a read error. This chain's CDR3 is CASSLAGGETQYF. The CDR3 DNA sequence: TGTGCTAGCAGCTTAGCCGGCGGGGAGACCCAGTACTTC. The chain combines TRBV7-7 with TRBJ2-5; TRBD2 is a possible D gene (5 bases). Germline CDR1 is SSHAT and CDR2 is FNYEAQ (reference sequence). This CDR3 has 13 amino acids. The whole variable domain, remainder taken from reference TRBV7-7 and TRBJ2-5, is GAGVSQSPRYKVTKRGQDVTLRCDPISSHATLYWYQQALGQGPEFLTYFNYEAQPDKSGLPSDRFSAERPEGSISTLTIQRTEQRDSAMYRCASSLAGGETQYFGPGTRLLVL.

This chain joins TRBV7-9 and TRBJ2-1; 10 positions match TRBD2. Germline CDR1 and CDR2: SEHNR and FQNEAQ (reference sequence). The length of the CDR3 is 14 residues. The J segment lost 9 bases and the V segment lost 0 bases, leaving 2 bases of the junction unmatched. CDR3 DNA sequence: TGTGCCAGCAGCTTAGCCCTAGCGGGAGCTGAGCAGTTCTTC. This gives the protein CASSLALAGAEQFF.

The V and J genes are TRBV18 and TRBJ1-4, with a tentative D call TRBD1 (5 bases). V was clipped by 2 bases and J by 8 bases, with 12 bases between them. Germline CDR1 is KGHSH and CDR2 is LQKENI. The CDR3 consists of 14 residues. The chain's CDR3 is CASSPSQGREKLFF. The DNA for the CDR3 is TGTGCCAGCTCACCAAGCCAGGGAAGGGAAAAACTGTTTTTT.

This chain joins TRBV11-2 and TRBJ2-2; 7 bases line up with TRBD2. Per germline, CDR1 SGHAT and CDR2 FQNNGV. Trimming removed 1 base from V and 7 bases from J; junction bases left unmatched: 6. The CDR3 consists of 15 residues. CDR3 region: CASSLVGRRVGELFF. CDR3 in DNA: TGTGCCAGCAGCTTAGTCGGGAGGCGCGTCGGGGAGCTGTTTTTT.

The chain carries TRBV5-6 and TRBJ1-2; 9 nucleotides line up with TRBD1. The CDR3 covers 17 residues. Germline V CDR1 and CDR2: SGHDT, YYEEEE. V dropped 0 bases and J dropped 1; count of bases not matched to a gene: 7. CDR3 coding DNA: TGTGCCAGCAGCTTGGGGGACGGGACAGGGAATAACTATGGCTACACCTTC. Its protein product is CASSLGDGTGNNYGYTF.

The rearrangement links TRBV6-5 to TRBJ2-1; tentative D call: TRBD2 (5 bases). The CDR3 totals 15 residues. V was cut by 0 bases and J by 1 base, with 7 bases left in between. Germline CDR1 is MNHEY and CDR2 is SVGAGI. CDR3 residues: CASSYSAGSYNEQFF. CDR3 in DNA: TGTGCCAGCAGTTACTCTGCGGGTTCCTACAATGAGCAGTTCTTC.